The clone carrying this T cell receptor (beta chain) came up many times. Antigen: not known. The authors obtained PBMCs from over 8.5 ml of fresh peripheral blood. The sample belongs to a study of T cells in Graves' hyperthyroidism and ophthalmopathy. Study details: Sampling of peripheral blood happened at initial diagnosis, prior to any treatment. Findings of the study overall: Among clonotypes expanded in thyroid above 0.001, most were also found in blood. Stable hyperthyroidism was told apart from ophthalmopathy by a model built on 13 V-J features.

Using RNA transcripts as the source, TCR beta CDR3 regions were amplified. A set of HTBI primers served as the primers for a first-round RT-PCR of the TCR CDR3. TCRdb passed the multiplex PCR reads through MiXCR, listing each CDR3 protein once. The repertoire has approximately 600,000 distinct CDR3 sequences, 11% to 15% of them found once; the top ten carry about 6.6%. This receptor was identified in a woman aged 18-29 years with Graves' ophthalmopathy. The material sequenced was blood.

The CDR3 nucleotides are TGTGCCTGGAGCCAGGGGGGGCCCTATGGCTACACCTTC. This sequence encodes CAWSQGGPYGYTF. V usage is TRBV30 and J usage is TRBJ1-2; 7 bases match TRBD1. V lost 3 bases, J lost 4 bases, and 5 bases stayed unmatched. The CDR3 consists of 13 residues. Per the germline V gene, CDR1 is GTSNPN and CDR2 is SVGIG (reference sequence).